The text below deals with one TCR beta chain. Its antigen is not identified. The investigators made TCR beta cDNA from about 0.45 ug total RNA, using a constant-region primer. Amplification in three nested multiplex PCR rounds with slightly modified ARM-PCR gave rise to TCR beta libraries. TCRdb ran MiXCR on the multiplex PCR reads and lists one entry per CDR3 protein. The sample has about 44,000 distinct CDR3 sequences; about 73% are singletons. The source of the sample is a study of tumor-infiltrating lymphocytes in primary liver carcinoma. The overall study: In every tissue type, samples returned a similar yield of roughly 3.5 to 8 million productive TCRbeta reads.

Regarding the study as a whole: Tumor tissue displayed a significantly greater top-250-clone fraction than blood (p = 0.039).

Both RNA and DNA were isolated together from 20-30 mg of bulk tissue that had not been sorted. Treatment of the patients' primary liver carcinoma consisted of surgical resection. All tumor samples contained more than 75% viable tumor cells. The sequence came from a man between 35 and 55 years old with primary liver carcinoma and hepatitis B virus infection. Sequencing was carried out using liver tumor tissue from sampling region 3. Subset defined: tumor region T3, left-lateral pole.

The CDR3 here is CSVDWTGAQETQYF. The DNA for the CDR3 is TGCAGCGTCGATTGGACAGGGGCCCAGGAGACCCAGTACTTC. The chain couples TRBV29-1 to TRBJ2-5; 9 bases agree with TRBD1. CDR1 is SQVTM, CDR2 ANQGSEA, per germline. The ends lost 6 bases at V and 5 bases at J; junction bases unmatched: 10. The CDR3 sequence is 14 residues long.